The sequence of this T cell receptor (beta chain) was determined in a study of metastatic and nonmetastatic thyroid tumors (dated by TCRdb to the early 2020s). Turning to the overall study: Repertoires were compared across peripheral blood and tumor or nodule tissue samples from malignant and benign thyroid patients.

Findings and caveats that apply to the study as a whole: TCR beta diversity was reported as significantly higher in malignant tumors than in benign nodules, in both blood and tumor samples.

This clone was picked up many times. Which antigen it targets is not known. No quality values exist for individual bases; no much larger clone is one base distant. The library was made by PCR. Sequencing relied on an Illumina HiSeq 4000. High-throughput sequencing was used to profile the TCR beta-chain CDR3 region of each patient. The authors processed their data as follows. CDR3 differences across clinicopathological groups were used to build a classifier for discriminating distant-metastatic papillary thyroid cancer patients. Repertoire diversity was assessed with the Shannon index, and tumor-blood repertoire similarity with the Morisita-Horn index. TCRdb reprocessed the public reads (quality trimming at Q25 with fastp, clone calling with MiXCR) and kept in-frame beta chains. TCRdb's processing, not the authors' own work, is the source of the V and J calls. The sample includes 20,000 to 30,000 clones, with about an eighth observed a single time. The top ten clones comprise around an eighth of the sample.

None of the patients had been given any treatment before thyroid surgery. Using T-cell receptor beta sequencing, the study looked back at clinical samples from patients collected from the early 2010s to the late 2010s. V drops 5 bases and J drops 2 bases, leaving 13 bases in between. Looking up the germline V gene yields CDR1 SGHTA and CDR2 FQGTGA. The CDR3 has 14 amino acids, counting the end cysteine and phenylalanine. Only the CDR3 DNA stays, 42 bases, in frame from base 1. The chain links TRBV7-3 with TRBJ2-7; no D segment can be confidently identified. The sequencing input was blood. The receptor was isolated from a female donor with papillary thyroid cancer or a benign thyroid nodule (not recorded which). Some clones in this sample may be carry-over from other donors' samples. The sequenced DNA: TGTGCCAGCAGCCCCCCGGATTCTACCTACGAGCAGTACTTC. This translates into CASSPPDSTYEQYF.